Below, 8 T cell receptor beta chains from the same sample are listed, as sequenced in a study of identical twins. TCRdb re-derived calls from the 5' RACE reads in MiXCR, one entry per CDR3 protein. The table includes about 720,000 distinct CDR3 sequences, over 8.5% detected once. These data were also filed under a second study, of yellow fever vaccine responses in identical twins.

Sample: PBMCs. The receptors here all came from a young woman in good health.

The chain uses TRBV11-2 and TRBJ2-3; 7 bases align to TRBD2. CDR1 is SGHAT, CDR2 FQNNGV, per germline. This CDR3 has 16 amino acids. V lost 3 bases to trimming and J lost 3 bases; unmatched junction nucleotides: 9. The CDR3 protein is CASSLKGGGSTDTQYF. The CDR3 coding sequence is TGTGCCAGCAGCTTGAAGGGCGGCGGGAGTACAGATACGCAGTATTTT.

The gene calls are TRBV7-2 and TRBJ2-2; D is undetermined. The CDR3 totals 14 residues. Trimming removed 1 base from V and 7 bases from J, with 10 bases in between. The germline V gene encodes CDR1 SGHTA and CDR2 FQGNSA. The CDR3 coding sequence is TGTGCCAGCAGCTTAGTTCCAGATGGCGGGGAGCTGTTTTTT. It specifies CASSLVPDGGELFF.

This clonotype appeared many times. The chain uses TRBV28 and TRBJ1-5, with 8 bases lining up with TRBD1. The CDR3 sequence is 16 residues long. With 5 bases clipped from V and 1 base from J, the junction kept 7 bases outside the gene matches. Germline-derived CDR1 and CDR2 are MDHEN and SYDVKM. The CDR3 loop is CASSPPGQGSNQPQHF. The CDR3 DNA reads TGTGCCAGCAGTCCCCCTGGACAGGGCAGCAATCAGCCCCAGCATTTT.

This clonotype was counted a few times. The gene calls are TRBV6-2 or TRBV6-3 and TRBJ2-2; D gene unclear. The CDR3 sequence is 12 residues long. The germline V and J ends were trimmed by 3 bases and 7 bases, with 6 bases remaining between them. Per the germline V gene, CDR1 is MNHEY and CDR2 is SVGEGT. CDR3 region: CASSYFVGELFF. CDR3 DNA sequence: TGTGCCAGCAGTTATTTTGTCGGGGAGCTGTTTTTT.

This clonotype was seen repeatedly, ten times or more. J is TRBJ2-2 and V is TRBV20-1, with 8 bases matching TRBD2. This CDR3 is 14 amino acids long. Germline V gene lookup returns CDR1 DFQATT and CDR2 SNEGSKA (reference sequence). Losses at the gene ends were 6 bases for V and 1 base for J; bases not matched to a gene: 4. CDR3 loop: CSAPTSVNTGELFF. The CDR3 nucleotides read TGCAGTGCCCCGACTAGCGTGAACACCGGGGAGCTGTTTTTT.

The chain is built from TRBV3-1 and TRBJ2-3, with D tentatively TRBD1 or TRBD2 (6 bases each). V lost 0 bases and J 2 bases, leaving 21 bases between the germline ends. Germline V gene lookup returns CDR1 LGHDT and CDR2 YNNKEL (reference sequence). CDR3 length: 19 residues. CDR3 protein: CASSQESPFMGGITDTQYF. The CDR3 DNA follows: TGTGCCAGCAGCCAAGAAAGCCCATTCATGGGGGGCATCACAGATACGCAGTATTTT.

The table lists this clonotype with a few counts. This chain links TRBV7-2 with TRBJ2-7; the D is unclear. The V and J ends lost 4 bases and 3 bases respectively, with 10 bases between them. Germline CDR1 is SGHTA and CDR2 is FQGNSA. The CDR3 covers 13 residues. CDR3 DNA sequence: TGTGCCAGCAGCTCAGCACCTCACTACGAGCAGTACTTC. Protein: CASSSAPHYEQYF.

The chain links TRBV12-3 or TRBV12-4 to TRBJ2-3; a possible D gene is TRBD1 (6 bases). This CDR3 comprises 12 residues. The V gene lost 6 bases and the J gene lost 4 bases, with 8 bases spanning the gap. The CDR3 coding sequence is TGTGCCAGCAGACAGGGCGCAGATACGCAGTATTTT. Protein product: CASRQGADTQYF.